Listed here are 11 T cell receptor beta chains from one sample, sequenced in a study of patients and donors after allogeneic stem cell transplantation (dated by TCRdb to about 2020). The library relied on RT-PCR. The instrument given in TCRdb is NextSeq 550. Starting from the raw public reads, TCRdb applied fastp trimming at Q25, assembled clones with MiXCR and retained in-frame beta chains. For every CDR3 protein sequence, its rows merge into one entry that carries the most common genes and DNA. Present in this sample are around 29,000 distinct CDR3 sequences, more than 35% of which were seen just once. The ten top clones hold 76% of the sample. Source material: blood, either unsorted or a sorted T cell fraction (not recorded which). The receptors were sampled from a human donor who was either an allogeneic HSCT recipient or a stem cell or donor lymphocyte infusion donor (not recorded which). It is not recorded whose cells these are; they may come from a transplant donor.

This clonotype was observed a handful of times. This chain links TRBV24-1 with TRBJ2-1, with 8 bases aligning to TRBD2. Looked up from germline, CDR1 is KGHDR and CDR2 is SFDVKD. J gave up 8 bases and V 6 bases, and 14 bases lay outside the gene matches. This CDR3 is built from 16 residues. CDR3 loop: CATSIPGTRAIHEQFF. The CDR3 coding sequence is TGTGCCACCAGTATCCCCGGGACTAGAGCCATACATGAGCAGTTCTTC.

This rearrangement joins TRBV5-1 to TRBJ2-3; weak D call: TRBD2 (6 bases). The germline V gene has CDR1 SGHRS and CDR2 YFSETQ. The V end was cut by 0 bases, the J end by 6 bases, with 11 bases between. This CDR3 has 14 residues. CDR3 amino acids: CASSLGGRIDTQYF. Here the CDR3 DNA reads TGCGCCAGCAGCTTGGGAGGGAGGATCGATACGCAGTATTTT.

J is TRBJ1-1 and V is TRBV24-1; D is uncertain. Trimming removed 5 bases at V and 4 bases at J, with 10 bases between. CDR1 and CDR2 (germline): KGHDR, SFDVKD. CDR3 size: 13 residues. The CDR3 region is CATSAGGLTEAFF. The CDR3 region has the DNA TGTGCCACCAGTGCCGGCGGGCTCACTGAAGCTTTCTTT.

The rearrangement joins TRBV7-2 to TRBJ2-2; 8 bases align to TRBD2. Germline V gives CDR1 SGHTA, CDR2 FQGNSA. With V trimmed by 3 bases and J by 2 bases, 2 bases remained unmatched. The CDR3 is 15 amino acids. This CDR3 is CASSFTSGNTGELFF. CDR3 nucleotide sequence: TGTGCCAGCAGCTTTACTAGCGGCAACACCGGGGAGCTGTTTTTT.

The gene calls are TRBV5-6 and TRBJ1-2; D may be TRBD1 (5 bases). The germline V and J ends were trimmed by 4 bases and 4 bases, with 11 bases remaining between them. The CDR3 contains 13 residues. The V gene's germline CDR1 is SGHDT and CDR2 YYEEEE. The CDR3 spells CASSAREGYGYTF. Here the CDR3 DNA reads TGTGCCAGCAGCGCCAGGGAGGGCTATGGCTACACCTTC. Full variable domain (rest looked up from reference TRBV5-6 and TRBJ1-2): DAGVTQSPTHLIKTRGQQVTLRCSPKSGHDTVSWYQQALGQGPQFIFQYYEEEERQRGNFPDRFSGHQFPNYSSELNVNALLLGDSALYLCASSAREGYGYTFGSGTRLTVV.

The rearrangement links TRBV10-3 to TRBJ2-2; the match to TRBD1 covers 9 bases. The CDR3 spans 14 residues. V shed 8 bases and J 4 bases; nucleotides not matched to a gene: 5. CDR1 is ENHRY, CDR2 SYGVKD, per germline. CDR3 sequence reads: CAIAGQGSTGELFF. CDR3 coding DNA: TGTGCCATCGCTGGACAGGGGTCCACCGGGGAGCTGTTTTTT.

The V and J genes are TRBV20-1 and TRBJ1-1; maybe TRBD1 (5 bases). The V end was cut by 3 bases, the J end by 7 bases, with 15 bases between. The CDR3 totals 13 residues. Germline lookup yields CDR1 DFQATT and CDR2 SNEGSKA (reference sequence). CDR3 loop: CSASLRVDGEAFF. The CDR3 bases are TGCAGTGCTAGCCTCAGGGTGGACGGTGAAGCTTTCTTT.

The chain employs TRBV10-3 and TRBJ1-6, with 9 bases matching TRBD1. The V gene end was trimmed by 6 bases and the J gene end by 3 bases; junction bases not matched to a gene: 6. Germline V gene sequence: CDR1 ENHRY, CDR2 SYGVKD. The CDR3 sequence is 16 residues long. CDR3 amino acids: CAISLQGAGYNSPLHF. CDR3 nucleotides: TGTGCCATCAGCCTACAGGGGGCAGGCTATAATTCACCCCTCCACTTT.

This clonotype has just a few counts. The chain combines TRBV20-1 with TRBJ1-2; no reliable D call. The CDR3 totals 12 residues. The V gene's germline CDR1 is DFQATT and CDR2 SNEGSKA (reference sequence). Trimming left V 5 bases short and J 5 bases short, with 12 bases between. The CDR3 DNA sequence: TGCAGTGCTCCCACAGTGGGGTATGGCTACACCTTC. Encoded protein: CSAPTVGYGYTF.

This clonotype was seen a few times. The J gene is TRBJ1-4, the V gene TRBV7-2, with 7 bases lining up with TRBD1. After removal of 5 bases from V and 5 bases from J, the junction contained 5 bases not matched to a gene. The CDR3 sequence is 14 residues long. The germline CDR1 and CDR2 sequences are SGHTA and FQGNSA. Here the CDR3 DNA reads TGTGCCAGCAGCCCGTCGACAGGGAATGAAAAACTGTTTTTT. This encodes CASSPSTGNEKLFF.

V usage is TRBV20-1 and J usage is TRBJ2-1; D is perhaps TRBD1 (5 bases). CDR1 and CDR2 (germline): DFQATT, SNEGSKA (reference sequence). This CDR3 region has 16 residues. Trimming pared 3 bases from V and 1 base from J, leaving 16 bases between. CDR3 nucleotide sequence: TGCAGTGCTAGGGCCCGTGGGGCTGGGTCCTACAATGAGCAGTTCTTC. Translated: CSARARGAGSYNEQFF.